Following are 30 T cell receptor beta chains from one sample sequenced in a study of T cell responses to AZD1222 COVID-19 vaccine. Produced via immunoSEQ multiplex PCR; TCRdb's table is partial and in-frame only. In the table there are roughly 120,000 clones, roughly 91% of which are singletons. Sequencing was performed on peripheral blood, taken on day 0 of AZD1222 vaccination. These TCRs come from an adult in good health.

The chain joins TRBV4-1 to TRBJ2-3; no clear D. Per the germline V gene, CDR1 is MGHRA and CDR2 is YSYEKL. V lost 0 bases, J lost 4 bases, and 11 bases lay in between. This CDR3 is built from 15 residues. CDR3 sequence reads: CASSQDTLPPDTQYF. The DNA of the CDR3 is TGCGCCAGCAGCCAAGATACGCTCCCCCCAGATACGCAGTATTTT.

This clone was seen just once. The V call is TRBV10-3, the J call TRBJ1-1; 8 bases are a match to TRBD1. The CDR3 totals 12 residues. The V gene end was trimmed by 6 bases and the J gene end by 6 bases; junction bases not matched to a gene: 3. The germline V gene encodes CDR1 ENHRY and CDR2 SYGVKD. CDR3 residues: CAISLTGAEAFF. In DNA, the CDR3 is TGTGCCATCAGCCTGACAGGGGCTGAAGCTTTCTTT.

The genes are TRBV2 and TRBJ1-3; a possible D gene is TRBD1 (5 bases). Trimming stripped 5 bases from V and 4 bases from J, with 18 bases between. This CDR3 contains 16 residues. Germline V lookup: CDR1 SNHLY, CDR2 FYNNEI. Here the CDR3 reads CASSYFPQGTGNTIYF. The CDR3 nucleotides are TGTGCCAGCAGTTACTTTCCGCAGGGAACAGGAAACACCATATATTTT. The full variable domain, its missing parts supplied by reference TRBV2 and TRBJ1-3, is EPEVTQTPSHQVTQMGQEVILRCVPISNHLYFYWYRQILGQKVEFLVSFYNNEISEKSEIFDDQFSVERPDGSNFTLKIRSTKLEDSAMYFCASSYFPQGTGNTIYFGEGSWLTVV.

The chain employs TRBV28 and TRBJ2-1, with TRBD2 matching over 7 bases. Trimming removed 5 bases from V and 13 bases from J; junction bases left unmatched: 8. Germline V lookup: CDR1 MDHEN, CDR2 SYDVKM. The CDR3 contains 12 residues. DNA of the CDR3: TGTGCCAGCAGTCCTACTAGCGAGACTCAGTTCTTC. Encoded protein: CASSPTSETQFF.

Only one count was recorded for this clone. The chain combines TRBV14 with TRBJ1-1; D might be TRBD1 (6 bases). Germline V gene lookup returns CDR1 SGHDN and CDR2 FVKESK. V was pared by 2 bases and J by 0 bases, with 10 bases between. This CDR3 has 15 amino acids. CDR3 in amino acids: CASSQLTGVNTEAFF. The CDR3 nucleotides read TGTGCCAGCAGCCAACTGACAGGAGTGAACACTGAAGCTTTCTTT.

V usage is TRBV5-4 and J usage is TRBJ2-5, with TRBD2 matching 16 bases. Germline V gives CDR1 SGHNT, CDR2 YYREEE (reference sequence). The CDR3 is made up of 17 amino acids. Losses at the gene ends were 4 bases for V and 2 bases for J; bases not matched to a gene: 5. CDR3 nucleotide sequence: TGTGCCAGCAGCCAGGGACTAGCGGGAGGGATTCAAGAGACCCAGTACTTC. This codes for CASSQGLAGGIQETQYF.

This chain links TRBV19 with TRBJ2-5; D is uncertain. Germline V gene data show CDR1 as LNHDA and CDR2 as SQIVND (reference sequence). The ends were cut back, 2 bases at V and 4 bases at J, with 11 bases in the middle. This CDR3 is built from 14 residues. In DNA form, the CDR3 reads TGTGCCAGTAGTATATCAACTCGCATAGAGACCCAGTACTTC. It codes for CASSISTRIETQYF.

This rearrangement joins TRBV6-2 or TRBV6-3 to TRBJ1-5; unclear D gene. The CDR3 spans 13 residues. Trimming left V 4 bases short and J 4 bases short, with 8 bases between. Germline CDR1 reads MNHEY; CDR2 reads SVGEGT. In nucleotides, the CDR3 is TGTGCCAGCAGTTTGCCTGGAAATCAGCCCCAGCATTTT. It translates to CASSLPGNQPQHF.

This chain joins TRBV24-1 and TRBJ1-2; D perhaps matches TRBD1 (6 bases). The germline V and J ends were trimmed by 12 bases and 8 bases, with 18 bases remaining between them. The CDR3 covers 12 residues. Germline loops: CDR1 KGHDR, CDR2 SFDVKD. CDR3 DNA: TGTGCCCCGAGTTGGAGGGGGGAAGGCTACACCTTC. Amino acids: CAPSWRGEGYTF.

The rearrangement joins TRBV23-1 to TRBJ2-7; TRBD2 might be the D (5 bases). TRBV23-1 is known as an ORF, though its function is uncertain. The CDR3 consists of 13 residues. The ends were cut back, 7 bases at V and 3 bases at J, with 13 bases in the middle. This CDR3 is CASNYRLFYEQYF. As DNA, the CDR3 is TGCGCCAGCAACTACAGACTATTCTACGAGCAGTACTTC.

The chain has TRBV6-5 and TRBJ1-5; D is uncertain. The CDR3 length is 14 residues. Germline V gene lookup returns CDR1 MNHEY and CDR2 SVGAGI. Deletions cut 0 bases from V and 9 bases from J, with 12 bases between. This chain's CDR3 is CASSYSGGLGPQHF. CDR3 nucleotide sequence: TGTGCCAGCAGTTACTCCGGCGGGTTGGGGCCCCAGCATTTT.

This clone was picked up one time. The chain employs TRBV4-1 and TRBJ1-3; D unclear. Germline CDR1 reads MGHRA; CDR2 reads YSYEKL. V was trimmed by 4 bases and J by 1 base, leaving 11 bases between them. The CDR3 length is 15 residues. The CDR3 nucleotides are TGCGCCAGCAGCCCCGACGGTAGATCTGGAAACACCATATATTTT. As protein: CASSPDGRSGNTIYF.

This clone appeared a few times. The V call is TRBV5-4, the J call TRBJ2-7; 8 bases map to TRBD1. Per germline, CDR1 SGHNT and CDR2 YYREEE (reference sequence). With V trimmed by 4 bases and J by 1 base, 7 bases remained unmatched. The CDR3 length is 15 residues. DNA of the CDR3: TGTGCCAGCAGCCCACAGGGGGAAGTATCCTACGAGCAGTACTTC. It yields the protein CASSPQGEVSYEQYF.

The chain recombines TRBV20-1 with TRBJ1-2; D is unresolved. Trimming removed 6 bases at V and 8 bases at J, with 13 bases between. The length of the CDR3 is 11 residues. From germline, CDR1 is DFQATT and CDR2 SNEGSKA (reference sequence). DNA of the CDR3: TGCAGTGCGTGGGATAGGGAAGGCTACACCTTC. This translates into CSAWDREGYTF.

Note on this clone: The DNA is left out, because the CDR3 cannot be placed on it with certainty; the CDR3 is given as TCRdb lists it. This rearrangement joins TRBV27 to TRBJ2-7. Termini included, the CDR3 measures 15 amino acids. Germline V gene sequence: CDR1 MNHEY, CDR2 SMNVEV (reference sequence). The CDR3 reads CASSSSGPASYEQYF.

V gene TRBV7-9 combines with J gene TRBJ1-5, with a weak D call TRBD1 (5 bases). The V gene lost 2 bases and the J gene lost 6 bases, with 20 bases spanning the gap. The CDR3 sequence is 17 residues long. The germline gives CDR1 SEHNR, CDR2 FQNEAQ (reference sequence). The CDR3 DNA is TGTGCCAGCAGCTTAAGTGGGTCCCCAGGGTTTGGTCAGCCCCAGCATTTT. Its translation: CASSLSGSPGFGQPQHF.

CDR3 loop: CASGSTANQPQHF. CDR3 coding DNA: TGTGCCAGCGGCTCGACAGCTAATCAGCCCCAGCATTTT. This chain uses TRBV28 with TRBJ1-5; weak D call: TRBD1 (5 bases). V lost 8 bases and J 4 bases, leaving 12 bases between the germline ends. Germline V gives CDR1 MDHEN, CDR2 SYDVKM. The CDR3 runs to 13 residues.

The rearrangement links TRBV3-1 (or the pseudogene TRBV3-2) to TRBJ1-6; D is unresolved. Germline-derived CDR1 and CDR2 are LGHDT and YNNKEL (reference sequence). V shed 3 bases and J shed 7 bases, with 10 bases lying between them. The CDR3 runs to 14 residues. CDR3 sequence (DNA): TGTGCCAGCAGCCATCCCTATCAGAATTCACCCCTCCACTTT. Translation gives CASSHPYQNSPLHF.

J is TRBJ2-3 and V is TRBV2; D gene ambiguous. This CDR3 comprises 14 residues. Germline lookup yields CDR1 SNHLY and CDR2 FYNNEI. The ends were cut back, 7 bases at V and 3 bases at J, with 14 bases in the middle. CDR3 sequence reads: CASNPRWSTDTQYF. CDR3 nucleotide sequence: TGTGCCAGCAACCCTAGGTGGAGTACAGATACGCAGTATTTT.

The V and J genes are TRBV15 and TRBJ2-3; D perhaps matches TRBD2 (5 bases). CDR3 size: 15 residues. Per the germline V gene, CDR1 is LNHNV and CDR2 is YYDKDF (reference sequence). V was clipped by 4 bases and J by 7 bases, with 18 bases between them. This chain's CDR3 is CATSMWASPYNTQYF. The CDR3 bases are TGTGCCACCAGCATGTGGGCTAGCCCCTATAATACGCAGTATTTT.

The V and J genes are TRBV12-3 or TRBV12-4 and TRBJ2-1; TRBD1 matches at 7 bases. V shed 4 bases and J 10 bases; nucleotides not matched to a gene: 7. CDR3 length equals 13 residues. The CDR3 DNA reads TGTGCCAGCAGTTGGGACAGCCGAGTCGAGCAGTTCTTC. As protein: CASSWDSRVEQFF.

The chain uses TRBV6-5 and TRBJ2-3; the match to TRBD2 covers 12 bases. Trimming removed 2 bases from V and 5 bases from J; junction bases left unmatched: 5. The CDR3 is made up of 16 amino acids. Germline lookup yields CDR1 MNHEY and CDR2 SVGAGI. The CDR3 here is CASSYPSGRAGDTQYF. In DNA, the CDR3 is TGTGCCAGCAGTTACCCTAGCGGGAGGGCCGGAGATACGCAGTATTTT.

The genes are TRBV7-2 and TRBJ2-5; 7 bases line up with TRBD2. V gave up 4 bases and J gave up 2 bases; unmatched junction bases: 7. Per the germline V gene, CDR1 is SGHTA and CDR2 is FQGNSA. The CDR3 has 15 amino acids. The CDR3 spells CASSSQGLPQETQYF. CDR3 sequence (DNA): TGTGCCAGCAGCTCTCAGGGACTACCACAAGAGACCCAGTACTTC.

V is TRBV10-1 and J is TRBJ1-2; D is perhaps TRBD1 (6 bases). Deletions cut 0 bases from V and 8 bases from J, with 10 bases between. Germline CDR1 reads WNHNN; CDR2 reads SYGVQD (reference sequence). This CDR3 has 13 residues. The CDR3 DNA sequence: TGCGCCAGCAGTGAGTCGACGAGGGGGGGCTACACCTTC. Translating gives CASSESTRGGYTF.

CDR3 sequence: CASSYGAVGNQPQHF. CDR3 bases: TGTGCCAGCAGTTATGGGGCGGTCGGCAATCAGCCCCAGCATTTT. This sequence joins TRBV6-5 and TRBJ1-5; TRBD1 is a possible D gene (5 bases). Germline lookup yields CDR1 MNHEY and CDR2 SVGAGI. The CDR3 runs 15 residues. Between the trimmed V and J ends, which lost 3 bases and 2 bases, there was a span of 11 bases.

The chain links TRBV25-1 to TRBJ2-5, with D hard to call. V lost 3 bases to trimming and J lost 4 bases, with 9 bases between them. CDR1 is MGHDK and CDR2 is SYGVNS in the germline V gene. The CDR3 is 13 residues long. CDR3 in amino acids: CASSETLLETQYF. The CDR3 nucleotides read TGTGCCAGCAGTGAGACACTTCTAGAGACCCAGTACTTC. The variable domain in full, completed from reference TRBV25-1 and TRBJ2-5, reads EADIYQTPRYLVIGTGKKITLECSQTMGHDKMYWYQQDPGMELHLIHYSYGVNSTEKGDLSSESTVSRIRTEHFPLTLESARPSHTSQYLCASSETLLETQYFGPGTRLLVL.

This rearrangement joins TRBV5-1 to TRBJ2-1; 7 nucleotides line up with TRBD1. Trimming removed 9 bases from V and 0 bases from J; junction bases left unmatched: 6. This CDR3 comprises 14 residues. Germline lookup yields CDR1 SGHRS and CDR2 YFSETQ. The CDR3 coding sequence is TGCGCCACCCGAGGGGGCAGCTCCTACAATGAGCAGTTCTTC. Its protein product is CATRGGSSYNEQFF. Complete variable domain (other parts from reference TRBV5-1 and TRBJ2-1): KAGVTQTPRYLIKTRGQQVTLSCSPISGHRSVSWYQQTPGQGLQFLFEYFSETQRNKGNFPGRFSGRQFSNSRSEMNVSTLELGDSALYLCATRGGSSYNEQFFGPGTRLTVL.

The V gene is TRBV19, the J gene TRBJ1-2, with 11 nucleotides matching TRBD1. J was trimmed by 1 base and V by 3 bases; bases with no gene match: 13. Germline CDR1 and CDR2: LNHDA and SQIVND (reference sequence). This CDR3 spans 19 amino acids. The CDR3 nucleotides read TGTGCCAGTAGTATCAAGGCCGGGACAGGGGGAAACAGTAACTATGGCTACACCTTC. Amino acid sequence: CASSIKAGTGGNSNYGYTF.

This chain connects TRBV29-1 to TRBJ1-2, with D hard to call. The CDR3 is made up of 13 amino acids. Germline CDR1 SQVTM, CDR2 ANQGSEA. The V end lost 3 bases, the J end lost 2 bases, and 10 bases lay between the germline ends. The chain's CDR3 is CSVDMAANYGYTF. The CDR3, as DNA: TGCAGCGTTGACATGGCAGCGAACTATGGCTACACCTTC.

CDR3 coding DNA: TGTGCCACCGCGGCGGGACAGGGTACCTACGAGCAGTACTTC. Translation: CATAAGQGTYEQYF. The V and J genes are TRBV19 and TRBJ2-7, with TRBD1 matching over 9 bases. The CDR3 length is 14 residues. The ends lost 10 bases at V and 2 bases at J; junction bases unmatched: 9. Germline V gene lookup returns CDR1 LNHDA and CDR2 SQIVND (reference sequence).